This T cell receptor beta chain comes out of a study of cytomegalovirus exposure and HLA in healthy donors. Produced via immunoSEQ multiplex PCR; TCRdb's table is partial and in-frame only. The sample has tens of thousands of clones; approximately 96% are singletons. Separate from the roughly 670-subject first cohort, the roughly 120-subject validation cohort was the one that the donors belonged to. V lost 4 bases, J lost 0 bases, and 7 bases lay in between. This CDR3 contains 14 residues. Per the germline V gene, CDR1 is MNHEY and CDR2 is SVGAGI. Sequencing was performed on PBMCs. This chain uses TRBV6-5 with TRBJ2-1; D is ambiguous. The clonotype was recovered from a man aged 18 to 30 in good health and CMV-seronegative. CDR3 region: CASSSRSSYNEQFF. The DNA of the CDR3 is TGTGCCAGCAGTTCTAGGAGCTCCTACAATGAGCAGTTCTTC.